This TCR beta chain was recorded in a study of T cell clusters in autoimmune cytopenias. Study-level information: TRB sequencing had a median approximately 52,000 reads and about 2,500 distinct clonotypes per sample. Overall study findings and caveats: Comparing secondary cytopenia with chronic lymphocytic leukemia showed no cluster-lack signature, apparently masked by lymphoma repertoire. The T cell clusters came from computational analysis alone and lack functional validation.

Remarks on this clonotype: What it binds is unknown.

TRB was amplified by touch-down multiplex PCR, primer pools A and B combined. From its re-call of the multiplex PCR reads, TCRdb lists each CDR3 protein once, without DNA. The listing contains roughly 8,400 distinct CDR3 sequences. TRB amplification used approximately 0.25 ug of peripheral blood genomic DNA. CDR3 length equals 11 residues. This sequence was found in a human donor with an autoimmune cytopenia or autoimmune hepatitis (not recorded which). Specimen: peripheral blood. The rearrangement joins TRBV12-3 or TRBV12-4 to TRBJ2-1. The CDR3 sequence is CASSRNNEQFF.